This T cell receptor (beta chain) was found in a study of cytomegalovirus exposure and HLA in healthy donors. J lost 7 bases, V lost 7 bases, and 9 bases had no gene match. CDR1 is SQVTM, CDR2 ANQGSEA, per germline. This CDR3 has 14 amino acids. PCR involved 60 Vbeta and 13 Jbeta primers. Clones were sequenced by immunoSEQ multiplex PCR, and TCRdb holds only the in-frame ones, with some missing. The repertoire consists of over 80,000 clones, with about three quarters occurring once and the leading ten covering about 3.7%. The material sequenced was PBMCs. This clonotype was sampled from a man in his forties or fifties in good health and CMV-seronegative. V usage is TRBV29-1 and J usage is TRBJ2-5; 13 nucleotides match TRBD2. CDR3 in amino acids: CSGLTSGGLGTQYF. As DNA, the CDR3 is TGCAGCGGCTTGACTAGCGGGGGGCTCGGGACCCAGTACTTC. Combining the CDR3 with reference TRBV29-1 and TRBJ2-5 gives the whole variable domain SAVISQKPSRDICQRGTSLTIQCQVDSQVTMMFWYRQQPGQSLTLIATANQGSEATYESGFVIDKFPISRPNLTFSTLTVSNMSPEDSSIYLCSGLTSGGLGTQYFGPGTRLLVL.